Reported below is one TCR beta chain. What it binds is unknown. The CDR3 runs 12 residues. V was trimmed by 7 bases and J by 0 bases, leaving 7 bases between them. Germline V gene lookup returns CDR1 SQVTM and CDR2 ANQGSEA. Clones were sequenced by immunoSEQ multiplex PCR, and TCRdb holds only the in-frame ones, with some missing. The sample has roughly 110,000 clones, under 95% seen once. The data stem from a study of brain T cells in children with intractable seizures. Study results and caveats: HCMV serostatus was not known, and viral specificity came from CDR3 similarity only. Pre- and post-surgery blood differed in depth, so pre-surgery absences may be undersampling.

Sequencing was limited to surgery cases with top T cell transcript signatures in brain tissue. Pre-surgery treatment included at least one anti-epileptic drug. Sequencing used peripheral blood, obtained at surgery. This chain connects TRBV29-1 to TRBJ1-5, with unresolved D. The clonotype was recovered from a boy in the first two years of life with hemimegalencephaly and intractable seizures. The CDR3: CSAGSSNQPQHF. CDR3 sequence (DNA): TGCAGCGCGGGGAGTAGCAATCAGCCCCAGCATTTT.